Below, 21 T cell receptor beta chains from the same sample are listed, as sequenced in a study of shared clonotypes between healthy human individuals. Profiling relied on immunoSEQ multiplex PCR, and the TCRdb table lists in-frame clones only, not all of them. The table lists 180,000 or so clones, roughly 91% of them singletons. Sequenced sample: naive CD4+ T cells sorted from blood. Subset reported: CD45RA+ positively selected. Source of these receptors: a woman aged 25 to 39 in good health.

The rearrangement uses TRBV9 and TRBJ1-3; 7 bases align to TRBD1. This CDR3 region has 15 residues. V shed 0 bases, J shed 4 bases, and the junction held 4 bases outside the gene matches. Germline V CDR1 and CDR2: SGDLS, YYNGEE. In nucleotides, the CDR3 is TGTGCCAGCAGCGTAGTAGGGGGCCGCGGAAACACCATATATTTT. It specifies CASSVVGGRGNTIYF.

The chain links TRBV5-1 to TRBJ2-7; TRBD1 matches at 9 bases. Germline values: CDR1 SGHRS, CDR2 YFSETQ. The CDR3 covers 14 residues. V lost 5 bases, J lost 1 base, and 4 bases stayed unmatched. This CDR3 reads CASSAGTGSYEQYF. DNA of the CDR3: TGCGCCAGCAGTGCCGGGACAGGGTCCTACGAGCAGTACTTC.

Written as DNA, the CDR3 is TGTGCCAGCAGCTTAGTCCAGCGGCCCTACGAGCAGTACTTC. Translating gives CASSLVQRPYEQYF. The rearrangement links TRBV11-2 to TRBJ2-7, with D perhaps TRBD2 (5 bases). Looked up from germline, CDR1 is SGHAT and CDR2 is FQNNGV. V was cut by 1 base and J by 2 bases, with 9 bases left in between. This CDR3 is 14 amino acids long. Filled out from reference TRBV11-2 and TRBJ2-7, the complete variable domain reads EAGVAQSPRYKIIEKRQSVAFWCNPISGHATLYWYQQILGQGPKLLIQFQNNGVVDDSQLPKDRFSAERLKGVDSTLKIQPAKLEDSAVYLCASSLVQRPYEQYFGPGTRLTVT.

Here the CDR3 DNA reads TGCGCCAGCAGCTCGGACGGGTACGAGCAGTACTTC. Translating it yields CASSSDGYEQYF. This chain uses TRBV5-1 with TRBJ2-7; D is unclear. V lost 3 bases, J lost 4 bases, and 8 bases lay in between. The CDR3 covers 12 residues. Germline V gives CDR1 SGHRS, CDR2 YFSETQ. The entire variable domain, with the rest obtained from reference TRBV5-1 and TRBJ2-7, is as follows: KAGVTQTPRYLIKTRGQQVTLSCSPISGHRSVSWYQQTPGQGLQFLFEYFSETQRNKGNFPGRFSGRQFSNSRSEMNVSTLELGDSALYLCASSSDGYEQYFGPGTRLTVT.

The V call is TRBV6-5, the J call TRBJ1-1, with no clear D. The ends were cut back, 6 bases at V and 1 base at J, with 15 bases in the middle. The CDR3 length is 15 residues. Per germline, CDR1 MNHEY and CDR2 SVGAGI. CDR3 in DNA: TGTGCCAGCAGATATACACAGCGGACGAACACTGAAGCTTTCTTT. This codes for CASRYTQRTNTEAFF.

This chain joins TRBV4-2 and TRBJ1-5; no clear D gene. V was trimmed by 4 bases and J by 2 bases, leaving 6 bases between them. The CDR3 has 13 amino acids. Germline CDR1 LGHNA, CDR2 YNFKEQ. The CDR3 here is CASSRKRNQPQHF. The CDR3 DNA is TGTGCCAGCAGCCGAAAGCGCAATCAGCCCCAGCATTTT.

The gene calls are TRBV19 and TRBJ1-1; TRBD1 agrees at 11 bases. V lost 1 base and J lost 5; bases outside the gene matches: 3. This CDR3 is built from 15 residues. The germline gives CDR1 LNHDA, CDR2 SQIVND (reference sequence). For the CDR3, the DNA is TGTGCCAGTAGTATAGCCGGGACAGGGGGTACTGAAGCTTTCTTT. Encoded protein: CASSIAGTGGTEAFF.

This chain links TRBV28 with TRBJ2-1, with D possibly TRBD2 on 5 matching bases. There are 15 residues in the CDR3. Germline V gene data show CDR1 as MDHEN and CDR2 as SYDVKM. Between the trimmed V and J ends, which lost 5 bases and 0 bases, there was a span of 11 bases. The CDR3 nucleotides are TGTGCCAGCAGTCCCGTAGCGTTCTCCTACAATGAGCAGTTCTTC. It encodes CASSPVAFSYNEQFF.

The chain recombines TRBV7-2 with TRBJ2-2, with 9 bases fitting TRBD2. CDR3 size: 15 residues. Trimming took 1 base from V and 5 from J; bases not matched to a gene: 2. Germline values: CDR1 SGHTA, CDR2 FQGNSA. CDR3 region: CASSLGSGSTGELFF. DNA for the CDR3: TGTGCCAGCAGCTTAGGTAGCGGGAGTACCGGGGAGCTGTTTTTT.

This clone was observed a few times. CDR3 region: CASSPRREYYEQYF. Here the CDR3 DNA reads TGTGCCAGCTCACCACGGCGAGAGTACTACGAGCAGTACTTC. This rearrangement joins TRBV18 to TRBJ2-7; D gene unclear. Trimming cost V 1 base and J 3 bases, with 10 bases left between them. CDR3 length: 14 residues. CDR1 is KGHSH and CDR2 is LQKENI in the germline V gene.

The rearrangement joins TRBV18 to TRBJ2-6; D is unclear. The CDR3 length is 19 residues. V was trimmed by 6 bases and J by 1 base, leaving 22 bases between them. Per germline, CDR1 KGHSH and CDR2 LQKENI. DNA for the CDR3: TGTGCCAGCTCTTCCCCTCCGGAATTGGACCTATCTGGGGCCAACGTCCTGACTTTC. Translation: CASSSPPELDLSGANVLTF.

This CDR3 is CASIADRGGTEAFF. Written as DNA, the CDR3 is TGTGCCAGCATCGCGGACAGGGGAGGAACTGAAGCTTTCTTT. The chain employs TRBV6-5 and TRBJ1-1; TRBD1 matches 9 bases. Germline-derived CDR1 and CDR2 are MNHEY and SVGAGI. This CDR3 spans 14 amino acids. The junction had 8 bases not matched to a gene; V was cut back by 7 bases and J by 5 bases.

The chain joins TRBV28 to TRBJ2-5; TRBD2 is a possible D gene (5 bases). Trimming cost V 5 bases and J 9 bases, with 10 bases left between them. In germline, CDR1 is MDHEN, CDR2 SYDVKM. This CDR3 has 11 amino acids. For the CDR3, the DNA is TGTGCCAGCAGTACCACCGGGGCCCAGTACTTC. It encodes CASSTTGAQYF. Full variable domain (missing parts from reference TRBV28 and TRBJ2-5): DVKVTQSSRYLVKRTGEKVFLECVQDMDHENMFWYRQDPGLGLRLIYFSYDVKMKEKGDIPEGYSVSREKKERFSLILESASTNQTSMYLCASSTTGAQYFGPGTRLLVL.

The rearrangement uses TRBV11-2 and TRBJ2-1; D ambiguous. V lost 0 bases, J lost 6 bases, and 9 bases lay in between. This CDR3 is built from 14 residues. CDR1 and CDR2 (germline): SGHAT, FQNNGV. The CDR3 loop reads CASSLDPEFNEQFF. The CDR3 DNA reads TGTGCCAGCAGCTTAGATCCGGAGTTCAATGAGCAGTTCTTC.

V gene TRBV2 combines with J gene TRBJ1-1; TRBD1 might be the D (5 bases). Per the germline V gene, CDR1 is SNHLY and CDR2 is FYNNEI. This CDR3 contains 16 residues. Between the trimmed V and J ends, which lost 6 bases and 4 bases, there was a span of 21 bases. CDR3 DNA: TGTGCCAGCAGCCCTGCGGGACTGATCCCCCCCACTGAAGCTTTCTTT. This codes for CASSPAGLIPPTEAFF.

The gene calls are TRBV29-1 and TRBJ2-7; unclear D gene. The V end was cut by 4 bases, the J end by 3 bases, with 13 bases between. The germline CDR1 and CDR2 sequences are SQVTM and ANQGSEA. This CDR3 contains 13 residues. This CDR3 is CSVVPKARYEQYF. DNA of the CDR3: TGCAGCGTTGTGCCCAAAGCCCGCTACGAGCAGTACTTC.

The CDR3 DNA reads as TGCGCCAGCAGCCCGGACGGAGTAATGAACACTGAAGCTTTCTTT. This translates into CASSPDGVMNTEAFF. The gene calls are TRBV5-1 and TRBJ1-1, with D unclear. This CDR3 comprises 15 residues. Trimming took off 4 bases at V and 0 bases at J, with 13 bases between the two ends. Germline V CDR1 and CDR2: SGHRS, YFSETQ.

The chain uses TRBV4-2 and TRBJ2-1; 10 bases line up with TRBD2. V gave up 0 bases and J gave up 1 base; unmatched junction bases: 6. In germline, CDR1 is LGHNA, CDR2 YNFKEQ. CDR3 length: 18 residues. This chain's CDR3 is CASSQEPPSGSSYNEQFF. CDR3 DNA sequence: TGTGCCAGCAGCCAAGAGCCGCCTAGCGGGAGTTCCTACAATGAGCAGTTCTTC.

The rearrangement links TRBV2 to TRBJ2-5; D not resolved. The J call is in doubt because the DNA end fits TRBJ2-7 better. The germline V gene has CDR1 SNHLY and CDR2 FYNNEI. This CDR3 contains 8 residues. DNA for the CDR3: TGTGCCAGTGACGAGCAGTACTTC. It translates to CASDEQYF.

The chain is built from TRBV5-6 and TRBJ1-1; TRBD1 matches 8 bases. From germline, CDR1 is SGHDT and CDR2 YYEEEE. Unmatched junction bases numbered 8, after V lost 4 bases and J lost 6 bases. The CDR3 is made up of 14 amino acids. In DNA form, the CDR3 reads TGTGCCAGCAGCCTGACAGGGGCGCCATCTGAAGCTTTCTTT. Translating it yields CASSLTGAPSEAFF.

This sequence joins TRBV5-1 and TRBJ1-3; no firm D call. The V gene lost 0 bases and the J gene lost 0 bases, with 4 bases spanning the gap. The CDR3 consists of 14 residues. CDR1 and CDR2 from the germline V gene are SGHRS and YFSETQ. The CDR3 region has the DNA TGCGCCAGCAGCTTGGAGGCCTCTGGAAACACCATATATTTT. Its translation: CASSLEASGNTIYF.